These 12 T cell receptor beta chains originate from one sample sequenced in a study of blood T cell repertoires in COVID-19. Profiled with immunoSEQ multiplex PCR; TCRdb holds only in-frame clones, not every one. The table shows hundreds of thousands of clones, with over 85% occurring only once. Source material: peripheral blood. The origin of the receptors is a man aged 18 to 35 with COVID-19, enrolled during active disease.

The chain employs TRBV4-1 and TRBJ2-7, with 8 positions matching TRBD1. The CDR3 spans 15 residues. V was pared by 3 bases and J by 3 bases, with 7 bases of the junction left unmatched. Germline V gene data show CDR1 as MGHRA and CDR2 as YSYEKL. The DNA for the CDR3 is TGCGCCAGCAGCCAGGTTTTAGGACAGGGCTACGAGCAGTACTTC. Protein: CASSQVLGQGYEQYF.

The V call is TRBV18, the J call TRBJ2-1, with a weak D call TRBD2 (6 bases). V was shortened by 2 bases and J by 6 bases, with 11 bases between the two germline ends. Per germline, CDR1 KGHSH and CDR2 LQKENI. This CDR3 has 14 amino acids. Written as DNA, the CDR3 is TGTGCCAGCTCACCAGTTCAGGGACTCAATGAGCAGTTCTTC. Its protein product is CASSPVQGLNEQFF.

The V and J genes are TRBV6-5 and TRBJ1-2; D is uncertain. With 2 bases removed from V and 8 bases from J, the gap between germline ends came to 9 bases. The CDR3 sequence is 12 residues long. Per the germline V gene, CDR1 is MNHEY and CDR2 is SVGAGI. CDR3 sequence (DNA): TGTGCCAGCAGTTACGAGGGTTTAGGCTACACCTTC. This sequence encodes CASSYEGLGYTF.

The rearrangement joins TRBV6-5 to TRBJ2-2, with 8 bases identical to TRBD2. CDR1 and CDR2 (germline): MNHEY, SVGAGI. The CDR3 consists of 15 residues. V lost 8 bases and J lost 6; bases outside the gene matches: 11. The CDR3 coding sequence is TGTGCCAGCTCGCCCGGGAGGGGATGGGCCGGGGAGCTGTTTTTT. Translation gives CASSPGRGWAGELFF.

This sequence joins TRBV4-1 and TRBJ2-5, with D perhaps matching TRBD1 (5 bases). Germline assignment: CDR1 MGHRA and CDR2 YSYEKL. This CDR3 contains 13 residues. Trimming took off 1 base at V and 4 bases at J, with 7 bases between the two ends. The CDR3: CASSQGQLETQYF. CDR3 coding DNA: TGCGCCAGCAGCCAAGGACAGTTAGAGACCCAGTACTTC.

V and J are TRBV7-8 and TRBJ2-5, with 10 bases lining up with TRBD2. This CDR3 is 15 amino acids long. From germline, CDR1 is SGHVS and CDR2 FQNEAQ. Trimming at V came to 5 bases and at J to 5 bases, leaving 8 bases not matched to a gene. The DNA of the CDR3 is TGTGCCAGCAGCCAGGGGGCTAGCGGGGGTGAGACCCAGTACTTC. Its protein product is CASSQGASGGETQYF.

This chain links TRBV11-2 with TRBJ2-1; D is uncertain. This CDR3 has 11 amino acids. Trimming took 6 bases from V and 4 from J, leaving 4 bases between them. Germline assignment: CDR1 SGHAT and CDR2 FQNNGV. CDR3 nucleotide sequence: TGTGCCAGCAGACAGTACAATGAGCAGTTCTTC. It specifies CASRQYNEQFF. The full variable domain, completed using reference TRBV11-2 and TRBJ2-1, is EAGVAQSPRYKIIEKRQSVAFWCNPISGHATLYWYQQILGQGPKLLIQFQNNGVVDDSQLPKDRFSAERLKGVDSTLKIQPAKLEDSAVYLCASRQYNEQFFGPGTRLTVL.

This chain joins TRBV7-2 and TRBJ2-3, with D possibly TRBD1 on 5 matching bases. The germline V and J ends were trimmed by 4 bases and 3 bases, with 11 bases remaining between them. This CDR3 region has 14 residues. Germline V gene sequence: CDR1 SGHTA, CDR2 FQGNSA. CDR3 amino acids: CASSYHSGTDTQYF. Here the CDR3 DNA reads TGTGCCAGCAGCTACCATTCAGGGACAGATACGCAGTATTTT.

The V and J genes are TRBV5-1 and TRBJ2-2; the D gene is possibly TRBD2 (5 bases). The germline V and J ends were trimmed by 5 bases and 0 bases, with 14 bases remaining between them. The length of the CDR3 is 16 residues. Germline-derived CDR1 and CDR2 are SGHRS and YFSETQ. CDR3 nucleotides: TGCGCCAGCAGACGGGCCGGGAACGCGAACACCGGGGAGCTGTTTTTT. The encoded protein is CASRRAGNANTGELFF.

This clone was counted a single time. V and J are TRBV14 and TRBJ2-7; D is unclear. Germline CDR1 reads SGHDN; CDR2 reads FVKESK. The CDR3 runs 14 residues. Between the trimmed V and J ends, which lost 4 bases and 4 bases, there was a span of 14 bases. CDR3 coding DNA: TGTGCCAGCAGCCCCTGGGCGCAGTCGTACGAGCAGTACTTC. As protein: CASSPWAQSYEQYF.

This chain joins TRBV18 and TRBJ2-2; D uncertain. Between the trimmed V and J ends, which lost 6 bases and 9 bases, there was a span of 23 bases. Looked up from germline, CDR1 is KGHSH and CDR2 is LQKENI. The CDR3 is 16 residues long. The DNA for the CDR3 is TGTGCCAGCTCTACGCGACGTGGCGGAGAACACCGGGAGCTGTTTTTT. Translating it yields CASSTRRGGEHRELFF.

The rearrangement links TRBV24-1 to TRBJ2-7, with a possible D match to TRBD1 (6 bases). V dropped 4 bases and J dropped 3 bases, with 18 bases sitting between them. The CDR3 loop spans 16 amino acids. Germline CDR1 and CDR2: KGHDR and SFDVKD. The CDR3 region has the DNA TGTGCCACCAGTGAGTCGGGCACAGGGAGAGGCTACGAGCAGTACTTC. Protein: CATSESGTGRGYEQYF.